The 12 T cell receptor beta chains below come from one sample, sequenced in a study of T cells in Graves' hyperthyroidism and ophthalmopathy. RNA transcripts were the template for amplifying TCR beta CDR3 regions. TCR CDR3 underwent first-round RT-PCR with the HTBI primer set. TCRdb reprocessed the multiplex PCR reads via MiXCR and lists one record per CDR3 protein. The sample carries some 400,000 distinct CDR3 sequences, roughly 14% recorded once. Sequencing was performed on blood. The origin of the receptors is a man aged 25 to 40 with Graves' hyperthyroidism that later progressed to Graves' ophthalmopathy.

J is TRBJ2-3 and V is TRBV15; no clear D. V lost 2 bases and J 3 bases, leaving 12 bases between the germline ends. The CDR3 is 15 amino acids. Germline loops: CDR1 LNHNV, CDR2 YYDKDF (reference sequence). The CDR3 nucleotides read TGTGCCACCAGCAGACATAGGTTGAGTACAGATACGCAGTATTTT. As protein: CATSRHRLSTDTQYF.

This chain connects TRBV20-1 to TRBJ2-7; TRBD1 is a possible D gene (6 bases). The ends were cut back, 0 bases at V and 7 bases at J, with 22 bases in the middle. Germline CDR1 and CDR2: DFQATT and SNEGSKA (reference sequence). The CDR3 runs 16 residues. CDR3 bases: TGCAGTGCTAGAGAAGACGCCCCGGGACACCCATGGGAGCAGTACTTC. This sequence encodes CSAREDAPGHPWEQYF.

This clonotype has ten or more counts. The chain recombines TRBV20-1 with TRBJ1-5; no reliable D call. Germline V gene sequence: CDR1 DFQATT, CDR2 SNEGSKA (reference sequence). The CDR3 totals 15 residues. The ends were cut back, 0 bases at V and 4 bases at J, with 13 bases in the middle. Here the CDR3 reads CSARDLGWPNQPQHF. The CDR3 DNA is TGCAGTGCTAGAGATTTGGGGTGGCCTAATCAGCCCCAGCATTTT.

The chain is built from TRBV20-1 and TRBJ1-3; D remains unclear. This CDR3 region has 15 residues. V lost 5 bases to trimming and J lost 0 bases, with 14 bases between them. Germline CDR1 is DFQATT and CDR2 is SNEGSKA (reference sequence). CDR3: CSAQAGSGSGNTIYF. The CDR3 region has the DNA TGCAGTGCTCAAGCAGGTTCTGGCTCTGGAAACACCATATATTTT.

A word on this clonotype: A read error may explain this, as a much larger clone is one base away. This rearrangement joins TRBV6-4 to TRBJ2-2; D might be TRBD1 (6 bases). CDR3 length equals 15 residues. Trimming shortened V by 4 bases and J by 0 bases, and 9 bases separated the two germline ends. From germline, CDR1 is MRHNA and CDR2 SNTAGT. The CDR3 is CASSGQDANTGELFF. The CDR3 DNA sequence: TGTGCCAGCAGTGGACAGGACGCGAACACCGGGGAGCTGTTTTTT.

A note on this clonotype: Being one base from a much bigger clone, this may be a read error. This chain's CDR3 is CASSLVVSSGNTMYF. CDR3 nucleotide sequence: TGTGCCAGCAGCTTGGTTGTGAGCTCTGGAAACACCATGTATTTT. The V call is TRBV5-6, the J call TRBJ1-3; D is unresolved. The CDR3 runs 15 residues. Germline loops: CDR1 SGHDT, CDR2 YYEEEE.

This clonotype was counted a few times. This sequence joins TRBV16 and TRBJ1-6, with D unclear. The CDR3 is 16 amino acids. Deletions cut 2 bases from V and 0 bases from J, with 8 bases between. CDR1 and CDR2 (germline): KGHSY, FQNENV. DNA of the CDR3: TGTGCCAGCAGCCAACAAAGGAGCTCCTATAATTCACCCCTCCACTTT. This translates into CASSQQRSSYNSPLHF. Looking up the rest from reference TRBV16 and TRBJ1-6 gives the full variable domain: GEEVAQTPKHLVRGEGQKAKLYCAPIKGHSYVFWYQQVLKNEFKFLISFQNENVFDETGMPKERFSAKCLPNSPCSLEIQATKLEDSAVYFCASSQQRSSYNSPLHFGNGTRLTVT.

In its sample, this clonotype was seen a few times. The rearrangement links TRBV19 to TRBJ2-2; 10 nucleotides align to TRBD1. In germline, CDR1 is LNHDA, CDR2 SQIVND (reference sequence). The CDR3 sequence is 16 residues long. V lost 7 bases and J lost 7; bases outside the gene matches: 12. As DNA, the CDR3 is TGTGCCAGTACCCCCCGGGACAGGGGCCTCGGCGGGGAGCTGTTTTTT. This sequence encodes CASTPRDRGLGGELFF.

This clonotype has only a few counts. The chain links TRBV4-2 to TRBJ1-1; no clear D. With 0 bases removed from V and 6 bases from J, the gap between germline ends came to 14 bases. Germline V gives CDR1 LGHNA, CDR2 YNFKEQ. The CDR3 runs 15 residues. The CDR3 DNA is TGTGCCAGCAGCCAAGAAGGAACCCGAAGAGCTGAAGCTTTCTTT. As protein: CASSQEGTRRAEAFF.

This clonotype was counted only a few times. The V call is TRBV29-1, the J call TRBJ2-7; TRBD1 matches at 7 bases. The CDR3 runs to 14 residues. Germline CDR1 and CDR2: SQVTM and ANQGSEA. V lost 3 bases to trimming and J lost 2 bases; unmatched junction nucleotides: 7. The CDR3 region has the DNA TGCAGCGTTGAGCTCAGGGGGACCACCTACGAGCAGTACTTC. Its protein product is CSVELRGTTYEQYF.

The V gene is TRBV12-3 or TRBV12-4, the J gene TRBJ2-1; possibly TRBD1 for D (8 bases). The CDR3 runs to 15 residues. Between the trimmed V and J ends, which lost 2 bases and 8 bases, there was a span of 16 bases. The CDR3, as DNA: TGTGCCAGCAGTTTATACAGGGGGGGCCTGGATGAGCAGTTCTTC. The encoded protein is CASSLYRGGLDEQFF.

This clonotype was observed a single time. One base away lies a much larger clone, so this may be a sequencing read error. The chain recombines TRBV7-3 with TRBJ2-5; 8 nucleotides align to TRBD1. CDR3 size: 15 residues. Per germline, CDR1 SGHTA and CDR2 FQGTGA. This CDR3 is CASSKGGGQGETLYF. The CDR3 region has the DNA TGTGCCAGCAGCAAGGGGGGAGGACAGGGAGAGACCCTGTACTTC. The variable domain in full, completed from reference TRBV7-3 and TRBJ2-5, reads GAGVSQTPSNKVTEKGKYVELRCDPISGHTALYWYRQSLGQGPEFLIYFQGTGAADDSGLPNDRFFAVRPEGSVSTLKIQRTERGDSAVYLCASSKGGGQGETLYFGPGTRLLVL.